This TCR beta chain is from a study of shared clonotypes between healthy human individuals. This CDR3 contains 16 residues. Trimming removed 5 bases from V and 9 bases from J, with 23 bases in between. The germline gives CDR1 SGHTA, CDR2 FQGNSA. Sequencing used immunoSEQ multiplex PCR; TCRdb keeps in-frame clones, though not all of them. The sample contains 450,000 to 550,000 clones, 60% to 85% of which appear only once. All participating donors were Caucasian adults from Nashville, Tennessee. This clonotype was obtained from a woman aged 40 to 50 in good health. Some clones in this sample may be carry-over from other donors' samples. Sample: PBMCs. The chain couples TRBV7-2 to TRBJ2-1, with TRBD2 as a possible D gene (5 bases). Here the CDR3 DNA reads TGTGCCAGCAGCCCGGGGTCGTACCTAGAGTTCAGTGAGCAGTTCTTC. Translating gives CASSPGSYLEFSEQFF.